This T cell receptor (beta chain) was sequenced in a study of shared clonotypes between healthy human individuals. Study-wide points: The study generally estimated greater richness for naive than memory subsets.

TCRdb's copy holds only in-frame clones and misses some; the assay was immunoSEQ multiplex PCR. The table records more than 2,000,000 clones, over 90% of them present only once. In regard to this clone: The antigen remains unidentified.

The CDR3 has 12 residues. Looked up from germline, CDR1 is SQVTM and CDR2 is ANQGSEA. J lost 12 bases, V lost 0 bases, and 7 bases had no gene match. The TCR originated in a man younger than 35 in good health. Some clones in this sample may be carry-over from other donors' samples. What was sequenced was naive CD4+ T cells from PBMCs. The subset: CD45RA+ positively selected. V gene TRBV29-1 combines with J gene TRBJ1-1; 7 nucleotides line up with TRBD1. In nucleotides, the CDR3 is TGCAGCGTTGAAGAAGGGGGCAGGAGCACTTTCTTT. Translated: CSVEEGGRSTFF.